A single T cell receptor beta chain is shown here with its context. V dropped 1 base and J dropped 4; count of bases not matched to a gene: 1. The germline V gene encodes CDR1 SGHRS and CDR2 YFSETQ. CDR3 size: 14 residues. The sample belongs to a study of control samples from healthy donors and cancer patients. Assay used: immunoSEQ multiplex PCR; TCRdb lists only in-frame clones, some missing. Of more than 75,000 clones listed, 65% to 85% are singletons. The chain joins TRBV5-1 to TRBJ2-2, with 7 nucleotides matching TRBD2. Sequenced material: PBMCs. The source is a man between 70 and 80 years old with lung cancer. CDR3 in amino acids: CASSLSGATGELFF. As DNA, the CDR3 is TGCGCCAGCAGCTTGAGCGGGGCCACCGGGGAGCTGTTTTTT.